A single sample is the source of the 22 T cell receptor beta chains below, sequenced in a study of human CD4 T cells and Enterobacteriaceae. Profiling relied on immunoSEQ multiplex PCR, and the TCRdb table lists in-frame clones only, not all of them. The profile shows fewer than 35,000 clones, approximately 80% of them singletons. The memory gate held CD4+ cells that were not CD45RA+CCR7+CD95- naive cells, over 95% pure. Sequencing was carried out using memory CD4+ T cells from blood. These receptors were collected from a human donor in good health.

The chain recombines TRBV5-1 with TRBJ2-6; 9 positions match TRBD1. Germline V gene lookup returns CDR1 SGHRS and CDR2 YFSETQ. The CDR3 contains 17 residues. V was clipped by 1 base and J by 2 bases; unmatched bases: 4. CDR3 sequence reads: CASSLRTGVAGANVLTF. The CDR3 DNA is TGCGCCAGCAGCTTGAGGACAGGGGTCGCTGGGGCCAACGTCCTGACTTTC.

CDR3 amino acids: CASRRSTSRNTGELFF. The CDR3 coding sequence is TGTGCCAGCAGACGATCGACTAGCCGAAACACCGGGGAGCTGTTTTTT. The chain uses TRBV27 and TRBJ2-2, with TRBD2 matching 7 bases. Trimming removed 6 bases from V and 2 bases from J; junction bases left unmatched: 9. Germline V gives CDR1 MNHEY, CDR2 SMNVEV (reference sequence). The CDR3 extends over 16 amino acids.

This rearrangement joins TRBV30 to TRBJ1-1; TRBD1 is a possible D gene (5 bases). Germline values: CDR1 GTSNPN, CDR2 SVGIG (reference sequence). Trimming took 2 bases from V and 5 from J, leaving 9 bases between them. There are 12 residues in the CDR3. CDR3: CAWSPQGTEAFF. For the CDR3, the DNA is TGTGCCTGGAGTCCGCAGGGAACTGAAGCTTTCTTT.

The chain carries TRBV5-1 and TRBJ2-3; 12 bases line up with TRBD1. This CDR3 contains 17 residues. From germline, CDR1 is SGHRS and CDR2 YFSETQ. V lost 4 bases to trimming and J lost 5 bases; unmatched junction nucleotides: 11. CDR3 in amino acids: CASSRTGTGGAQDTQYF. The CDR3 DNA follows: TGCGCCAGCAGCCGTACCGGGACAGGGGGCGCCCAAGATACGCAGTATTTT.

This clone was observed a few times. V gene TRBV5-1 combines with J gene TRBJ2-3; D may be TRBD2 (5 bases). Germline CDR1 and CDR2: SGHRS and YFSETQ. Trimming removed 5 bases at V and 7 bases at J, with 23 bases between. The CDR3 is 16 residues long. CDR3 bases: TGCGCCAGCAGAGTGGGGATGGCGGGCACCGGGTATACGCAGTATTTT. It codes for CASRVGMAGTGYTQYF. The variable domain in full, completed from reference TRBV5-1 and TRBJ2-3, reads KAGVTQTPRYLIKTRGQQVTLSCSPISGHRSVSWYQQTPGQGLQFLFEYFSETQRNKGNFPGRFSGRQFSNSRSEMNVSTLELGDSALYLCASRVGMAGTGYTQYFGPGTRLTVL.

V gene TRBV11-3 combines with J gene TRBJ2-7, with TRBD1 matching over 7 bases. Germline V lookup: CDR1 SGHNT, CDR2 YENEEA. The length of the CDR3 is 13 residues. Trimming removed 1 base from V and 8 bases from J; junction bases left unmatched: 5. CDR3 loop: CASSLAGTDKQYF. DNA of the CDR3: TGTGCCAGCAGCTTAGCGGGGACAGATAAGCAGTACTTC.

This chain links TRBV18 with TRBJ2-3, with D perhaps assigned TRBD1 or TRBD2 (6 bases each). CDR3 size: 17 residues. The germline V and J ends were trimmed by 4 bases and 1 base, with 18 bases remaining between them. CDR1 is KGHSH, CDR2 LQKENI, per germline. Here the CDR3 DNA reads TGTGCCAGCTCACAGGCGCGGAGGGGGGCCGGCACAGATACGCAGTATTTT. Protein: CASSQARRGAGTDTQYF.

The chain recombines TRBV10-3 with TRBJ2-3; 8 bases agree with TRBD2. Germline CDR1 ENHRY, CDR2 SYGVKD. With 4 bases clipped from V and 0 bases from J, the junction kept 9 bases outside the gene matches. This CDR3 has 17 residues. This chain's CDR3 is CAISGRVLAASTDTQYF. In DNA, the CDR3 is TGTGCCATCAGTGGCAGGGTACTAGCGGCTAGCACAGATACGCAGTATTTT.

This chain uses TRBV18 with TRBJ2-7, with D possibly matching TRBD1 (5 bases). Trimming shortened V by 5 bases and J by 5 bases, and 10 bases separated the two germline ends. Germline lookup yields CDR1 KGHSH and CDR2 LQKENI. This CDR3 region has 12 residues. CDR3 DNA sequence: TGTGCCAGCTCAATACAAGGGGACGAGCAGTACTTC. The encoded protein is CASSIQGDEQYF.

The genes are TRBV5-1 and TRBJ2-7; 14 bases are shared with TRBD2. J gave up 5 bases and V 7 bases, and 2 bases lay outside the gene matches. The CDR3 covers 13 residues. Germline V lookup: CDR1 SGHRS, CDR2 YFSETQ. The CDR3 spells CASGTSGSHEQYF. The CDR3 DNA reads TGCGCCAGCGGGACTAGCGGGAGCCACGAGCAGTACTTC. The full variable domain, in which reference TRBV5-1 and TRBJ2-7 provide the parts outside the CDR3, is KAGVTQTPRYLIKTRGQQVTLSCSPISGHRSVSWYQQTPGQGLQFLFEYFSETQRNKGNFPGRFSGRQFSNSRSEMNVSTLELGDSALYLCASGTSGSHEQYFGPGTRLTVT.

This chain connects TRBV28 to TRBJ1-4, with D unclear. Germline V CDR1 and CDR2: MDHEN, SYDVKM. V lost 6 bases, J lost 0 bases, and 8 bases lay in between. CDR3 length: 14 residues. The CDR3, as DNA: TGTGCCAGCAGCAGGCAGCCAACTAATGAAAAACTGTTTTTT. It is translated as CASSRQPTNEKLFF. The complete variable domain, with remaining parts taken from reference TRBV28 and TRBJ1-4, reads DVKVTQSSRYLVKRTGEKVFLECVQDMDHENMFWYRQDPGLGLRLIYFSYDVKMKEKGDIPEGYSVSREKKERFSLILESASTNQTSMYLCASSRQPTNEKLFFGSGTQLSVL.

The chain is built from TRBV7-9 and TRBJ2-2; maybe TRBD2 (6 bases). Germline V gene data show CDR1 as SEHNR and CDR2 as FQNEAQ (reference sequence). The CDR3 is 15 residues long. With 1 base removed from V and 1 base from J, the gap between germline ends came to 7 bases. The CDR3 region is CASSLGRGNTGELFF. DNA for the CDR3: TGTGCCAGCAGCTTAGGGCGGGGGAACACCGGGGAGCTGTTTTTT.

The J gene is TRBJ2-5, the V gene TRBV15, with D unresolved. CDR1 and CDR2 (germline): LNHNV, YYDKDF (reference sequence). The germline V and J ends were trimmed by 2 bases and 2 bases, with 6 bases remaining between them. The CDR3 loop spans 13 amino acids. CDR3 loop: CATSRSIQETQYF. The DNA of the CDR3 is TGTGCCACCAGCAGATCCATACAAGAGACCCAGTACTTC. Based on the CDR3 plus reference TRBV15 and TRBJ2-5, the full variable domain is DAMVIQNPRYQVTQFGKPVTLSCSQTLNHNVMYWYQQKSSQAPKLLFHYYDKDFNNEADTPDNFQSRRPNTSFCFLDIRSPGLGDTAMYLCATSRSIQETQYFGPGTRLLVL.

V gene TRBV19 combines with J gene TRBJ2-7, with D perhaps given as TRBD1 or TRBD2 (6 bases each). The germline V gene has CDR1 LNHDA and CDR2 SQIVND (reference sequence). V was cut by 7 bases and J by 0 bases, with 13 bases left in between. The CDR3 covers 14 residues. Here the CDR3 DNA reads TGTGCCAGTAATGCGGGACATTACTCCTACGAGCAGTACTTC. Protein sequence: CASNAGHYSYEQYF.

The chain combines TRBV5-1 with TRBJ1-1; tentatively, D is TRBD1 (6 bases). CDR1 is SGHRS, CDR2 YFSETQ, per germline. This CDR3 has 16 amino acids. V was pared by 4 bases and J by 2 bases, with 18 bases between. CDR3 nucleotide sequence: TGCGCCAGCAGCGCAGGACAGTTCGATGTAAACACTGAAGCTTTCTTT. Translation: CASSAGQFDVNTEAFF.

The chain links TRBV6-5 to TRBJ2-7; D remains ambiguous. CDR3 length equals 15 residues. Per the germline V gene, CDR1 is MNHEY and CDR2 is SVGAGI. V lost 0 bases, J lost 1 base, and 10 bases lay in between. The CDR3 is CASSYSKQTSYEQYF. DNA for the CDR3: TGTGCCAGCAGTTACTCGAAACAGACGTCCTACGAGCAGTACTTC.

J is TRBJ2-3 and V is TRBV5-1; possibly TRBD1 for D (7 bases). The germline gives CDR1 SGHRS, CDR2 YFSETQ. Trimming took off 4 bases at V and 0 bases at J, with 15 bases between the two ends. The CDR3 contains 16 residues. This CDR3 is CASSPGGIQSTDTQYF. CDR3 bases: TGCGCCAGCAGCCCAGGGGGGATACAGAGCACAGATACGCAGTATTTT. Complete variable domain (other parts from reference TRBV5-1 and TRBJ2-3): KAGVTQTPRYLIKTRGQQVTLSCSPISGHRSVSWYQQTPGQGLQFLFEYFSETQRNKGNFPGRFSGRQFSNSRSEMNVSTLELGDSALYLCASSPGGIQSTDTQYFGPGTRLTVL.

The gene calls are TRBV11-3 and TRBJ1-2, with D perhaps TRBD1 (5 bases). The CDR3 has 14 residues. Trimming took 5 bases from V and 6 from J, leaving 16 bases between them. Germline V lookup: CDR1 SGHNT, CDR2 YENEEA. The CDR3, as DNA: TGTGCCAGCAGCCGGTCTGACAGATCGGATGGCTACACCTTC. Translated, it gives CASSRSDRSDGYTF.

This chain uses TRBV18 with TRBJ2-7; D is uncertain. This CDR3 contains 12 residues. V was shortened by 3 bases and J by 0 bases, with 3 bases between the two germline ends. CDR1 is KGHSH and CDR2 is LQKENI in the germline V gene. CDR3 coding DNA: TGTGCCAGCTCACCGCACTCCTACGAGCAGTACTTC. Translating it yields CASSPHSYEQYF.

V usage is TRBV28 and J usage is TRBJ1-2; 11 bases map to TRBD1. Germline lookup yields CDR1 MDHEN and CDR2 SYDVKM. The CDR3 spans 18 residues. The trim removed 6 bases at V and 0 bases at J, leaving 12 bases unmatched. The chain's CDR3 is CASRKRGTGGSSNYGYTF. CDR3 nucleotide sequence: TGTGCCAGCAGAAAACGCGGGACAGGGGGATCCTCTAACTATGGCTACACCTTC.

The rearrangement links TRBV5-1 to TRBJ1-2; perhaps TRBD1 as D (6 bases). Germline lookup yields CDR1 SGHRS and CDR2 YFSETQ. V lost 4 bases and J 3 bases, leaving 16 bases between the germline ends. The CDR3 is 15 amino acids. DNA of the CDR3: TGCGCCAGCAGCCCTGACCGGACAGCAGACTATGGCTACACCTTC. Encoded protein: CASSPDRTADYGYTF.

This clone has just a few counts. The chain is built from TRBV5-6 and TRBJ1-2, with D unresolved. CDR1 is SGHDT and CDR2 is YYEEEE in the germline V gene. Trimming removed 3 bases at V and 8 bases at J, with 20 bases between. This CDR3 is 15 amino acids long. CDR3 nucleotide sequence: TGTGCCAGCAGCTCCCTGGACTCCTCCCGGGAAGGCTACACCTTC. Translated, it gives CASSSLDSSREGYTF.